These 14 T cell receptor beta chains were sequenced from one sample in a study of CD8 T cells in Susac syndrome. Reverse transcription of roughly 0.5 to 1 ug RNA was performed with random hexamers. TCRdb passed the immunoSEQ multiplex PCR reads through MiXCR, listing each CDR3 protein once. The sample lists some 120,000 distinct CDR3 sequences, 94% occurring once. What was sequenced was CD4+ T cells from PBMCs. These receptor sequences come from a human donor in good health.

The gene calls are TRBV20-1 and TRBJ1-1; TRBD1 is a possible D gene (6 bases). CDR1 and CDR2 from the germline V gene are DFQATT and SNEGSKA (reference sequence). This CDR3 has 15 residues. The ends were cut back, 3 bases at V and 3 bases at J, with 17 bases in the middle. For the CDR3, the DNA is TGCAGTGCTAGCGGGGGGGCGGTCCTCGACACTGAAGCTTTCTTT. It yields the protein CSASGGAVLDTEAFF.

The V gene is TRBV29-1, the J gene TRBJ2-7; tentatively, D is TRBD1 (6 bases). This CDR3 spans 12 amino acids. Trimming removed 4 bases from V and 0 bases from J, with 7 bases in between. CDR1 is SQVTM and CDR2 is ANQGSEA in the germline V gene. CDR3 coding DNA: TGCAGCGTTGGACAGGACTCCTACGAGCAGTACTTC. As protein: CSVGQDSYEQYF.

In its sample, this clonotype was seen once. The V gene is TRBV7-9, the J gene TRBJ1-1, with D perhaps TRBD1 (5 bases). The CDR3 has 14 amino acids. The germline gives CDR1 SEHNR, CDR2 FQNEAQ (reference sequence). V lost 5 bases to trimming and J lost 0 bases, with 10 bases between them. CDR3 region: CASSPGLLNTEAFF. The CDR3 DNA reads as TGTGCCAGCAGCCCGGGACTTCTGAACACTGAAGCTTTCTTT.

V usage is TRBV28 and J usage is TRBJ1-1, with 7 bases identical to TRBD1. CDR3 length: 14 residues. Germline loops: CDR1 MDHEN, CDR2 SYDVKM. Trimming removed 4 bases from V and 4 bases from J; junction bases left unmatched: 6. The CDR3 DNA sequence: TGTGCCAGCAGTTCTATACAGGGGACCACTGAAGCTTTCTTT. Encoded protein: CASSSIQGTTEAFF.

The genes are TRBV20-1 and TRBJ2-3; the D is unclear. CDR1 is DFQATT, CDR2 SNEGSKA, per germline (reference sequence). Trimming shortened V by 0 bases and J by 3 bases, and 13 bases separated the two germline ends. The CDR3 totals 15 residues. The CDR3 DNA reads as TGCAGTGCTAGAGAGACTTCTCTCGGGACAGATACGCAGTATTTT. Its translation: CSARETSLGTDTQYF.

V gene TRBV6-2 or TRBV6-3 combines with J gene TRBJ1-1; D is unclear. Per germline, CDR1 MNHEY and CDR2 SVGEGT. V lost 2 bases to trimming and J lost 1 base, with 5 bases between them. CDR3 length equals 13 residues. As DNA, the CDR3 is TGTGCCAGCAGTTACCGACGGAACACTGAAGCTTTCTTT. Protein sequence: CASSYRRNTEAFF.

This clonotype showed up just once. The chain uses TRBV27 and TRBJ1-2; no reliable D call. Germline V CDR1 and CDR2: MNHEY, SMNVEV (reference sequence). The CDR3 has 15 residues. Trimming removed 0 bases from V and 7 bases from J, with 15 bases in between. The CDR3 region has the DNA TGTGCCAGCAGTTTATCGACTACTTCGCCGGGTGGCTACACCTTC. Protein: CASSLSTTSPGGYTF.

This clonotype was recorded a few times. This chain uses TRBV29-1 with TRBJ2-3, with D perhaps matching TRBD2 (6 bases). The CDR3 loop spans 12 amino acids. Trimming shortened V by 7 bases and J by 3 bases, and 11 bases separated the two germline ends. Germline V CDR1 and CDR2: SQVTM, ANQGSEA. CDR3 sequence reads: CSAGGNTDTQYF. CDR3 DNA sequence: TGCAGCGCTGGCGGGAATACAGATACGCAGTATTTT.

The V gene is TRBV5-1, the J gene TRBJ1-1; TRBD1 aligns across 7 bases. With 5 bases clipped from V and 1 base from J, the junction kept 2 bases outside the gene matches. The CDR3 consists of 13 residues. Germline V gene sequence: CDR1 SGHRS, CDR2 YFSETQ. The CDR3 loop reads CASRRQGNTEAFF. The CDR3 DNA sequence: TGCGCCAGCAGAAGACAGGGGAACACTGAAGCTTTCTTT.

The chain combines TRBV11-2 with TRBJ2-1, with 9 bases aligning to TRBD2. This CDR3 spans 14 amino acids. CDR1 SGHAT and CDR2 FQNNGV come from the germline V gene. J lost 9 bases, V lost 5 bases, and 8 bases had no gene match. CDR3 region: CASSPRLAGIEQFF. CDR3 DNA: TGTGCCAGCAGCCCCCGGCTAGCGGGGATTGAGCAGTTCTTC.

The chain is built from TRBV7-9 and TRBJ2-5; D gene uncertain. CDR1 SEHNR and CDR2 FQNEAQ come from the germline V gene (reference sequence). Trimming left V 5 bases short and J 4 bases short, with 5 bases between. The CDR3 spans 11 residues. The CDR3 here is CASSTPETQYF. For the CDR3, the DNA is TGTGCCAGCAGCACACCAGAGACCCAGTACTTC.

CDR3 sequence: CASSQEQGMGEKLFF. Written as DNA, the CDR3 is TGTGCCAGCAGCCAGGAACAGGGGATGGGTGAAAAACTGTTTTTT. The chain combines TRBV3-1 with TRBJ1-4; 7 bases are a match to TRBD1. CDR1 LGHDT and CDR2 YNNKEL come from the germline V gene (reference sequence). The CDR3 runs 15 residues. After removal of 3 bases from V and 7 bases from J, the junction contained 8 bases not matched to a gene.

The chain employs TRBV6-2 or TRBV6-3 and TRBJ2-7; a possible D gene is TRBD1 (6 bases). Germline CDR1 MNHEY, CDR2 SVGEGT. The CDR3 is 13 amino acids. The V gene lost 6 bases and the J gene lost 6 bases, with 15 bases spanning the gap. This chain's CDR3 is CASRPGHIGEQYF. CDR3 coding DNA: TGTGCCAGCAGACCGGGACATATTGGCGAGCAGTACTTC.

This chain joins TRBV29-1 and TRBJ2-1; 13 nucleotides match TRBD2. V lost 7 bases, J lost 8 bases, and 11 bases stayed unmatched. The CDR3 sequence is 15 residues long. Germline V gene lookup returns CDR1 SQVTM and CDR2 ANQGSEA. CDR3 residues: CSGGRTSGRRDEQFF. The CDR3 nucleotides read TGCAGCGGGGGGAGGACTAGCGGGAGAAGAGATGAGCAGTTCTTC.